The present TCR beta chain was sequenced within a study of T cell responses to AZD1222 COVID-19 vaccine. Overall study findings and caveats: Donors were mostly white British, more females; clonal diversity possibly underestimated.

As regards this clone: Its matching antigen is unknown.

V lost 6 bases and J lost 6; bases outside the gene matches: 11. The CDR3 covers 15 residues. Germline V gene sequence: CDR1 SGDLS, CDR2 YYNGEE. Produced via immunoSEQ multiplex PCR; TCRdb's table is partial and in-frame only. The data show roughly 150,000 clones, approximately 92% seen once. This sample comprised peripheral blood, obtained on day 0 of AZD1222 vaccination. V usage is TRBV9 and J usage is TRBJ1-2; 10 bases agree with TRBD1. The clonotype was recovered from an adult in good health. The CDR3 DNA reads TGTGCCAGCACCCCACCGACAGGGGGCTGGGATGGCTACACCTTC. Its translation is CASTPPTGGWDGYTF.